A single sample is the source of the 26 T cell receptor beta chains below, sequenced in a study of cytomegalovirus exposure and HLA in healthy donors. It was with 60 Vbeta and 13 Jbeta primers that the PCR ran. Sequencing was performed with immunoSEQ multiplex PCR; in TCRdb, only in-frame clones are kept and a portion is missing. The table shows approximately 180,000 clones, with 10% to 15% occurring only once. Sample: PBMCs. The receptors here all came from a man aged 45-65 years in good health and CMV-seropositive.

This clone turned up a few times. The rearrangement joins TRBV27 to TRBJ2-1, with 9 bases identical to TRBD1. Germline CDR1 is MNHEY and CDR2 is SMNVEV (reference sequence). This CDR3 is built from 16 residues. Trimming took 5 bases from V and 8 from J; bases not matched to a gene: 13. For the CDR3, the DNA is TGTGCCAGCAGTGGACGGGTGGGACAGGGTCAGGATGAGCAGTTCTTC. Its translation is CASSGRVGQGQDEQFF.

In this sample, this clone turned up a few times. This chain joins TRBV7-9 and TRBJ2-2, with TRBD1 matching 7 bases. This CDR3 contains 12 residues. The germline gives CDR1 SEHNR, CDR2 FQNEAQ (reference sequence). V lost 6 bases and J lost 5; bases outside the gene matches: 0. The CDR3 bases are TGTGCCAGCAGACAGGGGACCGGGGAGCTGTTTTTT. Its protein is CASRQGTGELFF.

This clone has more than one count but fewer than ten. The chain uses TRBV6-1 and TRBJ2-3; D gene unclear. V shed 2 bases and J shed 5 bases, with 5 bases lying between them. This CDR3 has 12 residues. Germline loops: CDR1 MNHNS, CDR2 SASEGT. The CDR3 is CASSETRDTQYF. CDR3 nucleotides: TGTGCCAGCAGTGAAACGCGAGATACGCAGTATTTT.

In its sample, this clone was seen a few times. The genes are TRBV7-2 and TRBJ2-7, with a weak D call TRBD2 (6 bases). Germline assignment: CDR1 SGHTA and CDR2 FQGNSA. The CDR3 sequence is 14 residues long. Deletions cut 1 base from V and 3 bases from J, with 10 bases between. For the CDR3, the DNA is TGTGCCAGCAGCTTAGATCGGGGGAACTACGAGCAGTACGTC. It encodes CASSLDRGNYEQYV.

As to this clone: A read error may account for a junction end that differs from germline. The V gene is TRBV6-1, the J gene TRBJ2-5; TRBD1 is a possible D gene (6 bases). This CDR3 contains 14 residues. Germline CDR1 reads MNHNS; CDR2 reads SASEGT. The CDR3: CASREGQYQETQYF. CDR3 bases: TGTGCCAGCAGGGAAGGACAGTACCAAGAGACCCAGTACTTC.

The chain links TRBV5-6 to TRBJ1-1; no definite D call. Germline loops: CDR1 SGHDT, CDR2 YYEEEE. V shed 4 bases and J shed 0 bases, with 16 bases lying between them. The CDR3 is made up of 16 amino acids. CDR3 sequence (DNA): TGTGCCAGCAGCCGGCAGAGGGCCGATATGAACACTGAAGCTTTCTTT. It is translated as CASSRQRADMNTEAFF.

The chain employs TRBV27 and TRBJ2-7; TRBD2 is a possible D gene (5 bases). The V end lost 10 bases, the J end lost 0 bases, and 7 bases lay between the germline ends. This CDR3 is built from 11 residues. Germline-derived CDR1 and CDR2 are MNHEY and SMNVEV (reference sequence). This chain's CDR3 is CANEGSYEQYF. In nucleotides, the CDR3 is TGTGCCAACGAGGGCTCCTACGAGCAGTACTTC.

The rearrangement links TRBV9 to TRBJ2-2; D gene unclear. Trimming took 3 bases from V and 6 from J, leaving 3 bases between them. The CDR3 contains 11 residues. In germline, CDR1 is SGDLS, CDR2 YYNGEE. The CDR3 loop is CASSASGELFF. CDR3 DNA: TGTGCCAGCAGCGCGTCCGGGGAGCTGTTTTTT.

This CDR3 reads CASSLAGNRAKNTEAFF. The CDR3, as DNA: TGTGCCAGCAGCTTAGCTGGGAACAGGGCGAAGAACACTGAAGCTTTCTTT. The chain recombines TRBV7-8 with TRBJ1-1; D perhaps matches TRBD1 (6 bases). From germline, CDR1 is SGHVS and CDR2 FQNEAQ. This CDR3 spans 17 amino acids. V was clipped by 0 bases and J by 1 base, with 15 bases between them.

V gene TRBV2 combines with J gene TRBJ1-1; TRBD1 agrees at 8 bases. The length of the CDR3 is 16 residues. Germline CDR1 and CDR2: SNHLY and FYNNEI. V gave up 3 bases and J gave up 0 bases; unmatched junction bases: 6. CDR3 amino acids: CASSDRTGNMNTEAFF. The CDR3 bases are TGTGCCAGCAGTGATCGGACAGGGAACATGAACACTGAAGCTTTCTTT.

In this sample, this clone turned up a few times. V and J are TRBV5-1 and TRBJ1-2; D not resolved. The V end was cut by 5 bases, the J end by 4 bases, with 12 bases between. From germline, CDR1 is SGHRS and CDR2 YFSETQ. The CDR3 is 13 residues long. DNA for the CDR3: TGCGCCAGCAGTCTCTCGGGGAGCTATGGCTACACCTTC. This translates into CASSLSGSYGYTF. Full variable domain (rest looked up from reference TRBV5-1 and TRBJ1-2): KAGVTQTPRYLIKTRGQQVTLSCSPISGHRSVSWYQQTPGQGLQFLFEYFSETQRNKGNFPGRFSGRQFSNSRSEMNVSTLELGDSALYLCASSLSGSYGYTFGSGTRLTVV.

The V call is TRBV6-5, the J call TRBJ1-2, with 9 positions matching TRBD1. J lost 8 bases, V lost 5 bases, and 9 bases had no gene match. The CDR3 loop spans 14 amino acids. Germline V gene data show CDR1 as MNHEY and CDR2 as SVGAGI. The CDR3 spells CASSQSGQGDGYTF. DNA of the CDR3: TGTGCCAGCAGTCAGTCGGGACAGGGTGACGGCTACACCTTC.

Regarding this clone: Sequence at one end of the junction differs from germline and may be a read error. The CDR3 DNA sequence: TGTGCCAGCAGTTTGGGCAACGAGGGATTCTACGAGCAGTACTTC. It yields the protein CASSLGNEGFYEQYF. The rearrangement uses TRBV5-4 and TRBJ2-5; TRBD2 is a possible D gene (5 bases). Gene TRBJ2-7 matches the end of the DNA better, so the J call may be wrong. Per germline, CDR1 SGHNT and CDR2 YYREEE (reference sequence). The CDR3 runs to 15 residues.

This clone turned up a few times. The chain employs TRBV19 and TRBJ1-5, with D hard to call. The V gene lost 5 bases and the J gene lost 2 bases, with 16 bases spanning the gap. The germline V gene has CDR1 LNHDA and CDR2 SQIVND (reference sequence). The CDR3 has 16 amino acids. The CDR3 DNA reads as TGTGCCAGTAGTCGAACAGCTCCCGGTGGCAATCAGCCCCAGCATTTT. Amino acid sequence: CASSRTAPGGNQPQHF. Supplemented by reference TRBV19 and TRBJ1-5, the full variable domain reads DGGITQSPKYLFRKEGQNVTLSCEQNLNHDAMYWYRQDPGQGLRLIYYSQIVNDFQKGDIAEGYSVSREKKESFPLTVTSAQKNPTAFYLCASSRTAPGGNQPQHFGDGTRLSIL.

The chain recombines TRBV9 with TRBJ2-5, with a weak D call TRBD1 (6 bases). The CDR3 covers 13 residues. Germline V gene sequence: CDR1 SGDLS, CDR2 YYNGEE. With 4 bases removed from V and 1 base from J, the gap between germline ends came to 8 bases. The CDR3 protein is CASSRQVQETQYF. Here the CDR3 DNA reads TGTGCCAGCAGCCGACAGGTCCAAGAGACCCAGTACTTC.

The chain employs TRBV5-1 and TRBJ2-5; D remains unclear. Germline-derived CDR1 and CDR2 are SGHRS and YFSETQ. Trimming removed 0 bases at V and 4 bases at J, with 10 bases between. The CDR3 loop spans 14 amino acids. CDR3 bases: TGCGCCAGCAGCTTGGCCGGAGTACGAGAGACCCAGTACTTC. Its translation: CASSLAGVRETQYF.

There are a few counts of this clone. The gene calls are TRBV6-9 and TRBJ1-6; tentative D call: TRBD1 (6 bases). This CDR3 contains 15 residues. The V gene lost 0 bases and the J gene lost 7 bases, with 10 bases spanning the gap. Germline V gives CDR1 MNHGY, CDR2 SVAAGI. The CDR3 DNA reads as TGTGCCAGCAGTTATTCACAGGGAATCAATTCACCCCTCCACTTT. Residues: CASSYSQGINSPLHF.

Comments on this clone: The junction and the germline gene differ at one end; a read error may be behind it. CDR3: CASSLSTPGQGAGNTIYF. For the CDR3, the DNA is TGTGCCAGCAGTCTATCGACTCCGGGACAGGGGGCTGGAAACACCATATATTTT. This chain connects TRBV27 to TRBJ1-3, with 11 bases lining up with TRBD1. Germline assignment: CDR1 MNHEY and CDR2 SMNVEV (reference sequence). The CDR3 is 18 residues long.

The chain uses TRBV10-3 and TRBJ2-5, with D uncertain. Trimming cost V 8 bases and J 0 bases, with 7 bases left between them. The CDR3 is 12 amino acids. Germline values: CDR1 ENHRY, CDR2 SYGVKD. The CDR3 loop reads CAIASHQETQYF. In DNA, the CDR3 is TGTGCCATCGCGAGCCACCAAGAGACCCAGTACTTC.

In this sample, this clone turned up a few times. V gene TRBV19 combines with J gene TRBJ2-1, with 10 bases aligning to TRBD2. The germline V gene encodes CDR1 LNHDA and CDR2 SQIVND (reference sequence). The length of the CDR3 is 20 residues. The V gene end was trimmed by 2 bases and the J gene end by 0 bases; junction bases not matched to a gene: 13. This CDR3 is CASSIIKAASGGPSYNEQFF. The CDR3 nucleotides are TGTGCCAGTAGTATAATAAAGGCGGCTAGCGGGGGCCCCTCCTACAATGAGCAGTTCTTC. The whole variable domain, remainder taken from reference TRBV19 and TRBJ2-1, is DGGITQSPKYLFRKEGQNVTLSCEQNLNHDAMYWYRQDPGQGLRLIYYSQIVNDFQKGDIAEGYSVSREKKESFPLTVTSAQKNPTAFYLCASSIIKAASGGPSYNEQFFGPGTRLTVL.

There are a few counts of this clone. The CDR3 DNA sequence: TGTGCCAGCGGGAGGGAACTTATGAACACTGAAGCTTTCTTT. It yields the protein CASGRELMNTEAFF. This chain joins TRBV5-4 and TRBJ1-1; no clear D. CDR3 size: 14 residues. The germline gives CDR1 SGHNT, CDR2 YYREEE (reference sequence). The V end was cut by 7 bases, the J end by 0 bases, with 13 bases between.

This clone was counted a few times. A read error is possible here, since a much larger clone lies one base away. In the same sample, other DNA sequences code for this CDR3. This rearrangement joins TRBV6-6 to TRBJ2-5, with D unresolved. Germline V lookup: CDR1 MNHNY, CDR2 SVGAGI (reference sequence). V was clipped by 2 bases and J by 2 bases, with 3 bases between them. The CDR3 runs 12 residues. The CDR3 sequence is CASSYPQETQYF. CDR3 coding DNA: TGTGCCAGCAGTTACCCTCAAGAGACCCAGTACTTC.

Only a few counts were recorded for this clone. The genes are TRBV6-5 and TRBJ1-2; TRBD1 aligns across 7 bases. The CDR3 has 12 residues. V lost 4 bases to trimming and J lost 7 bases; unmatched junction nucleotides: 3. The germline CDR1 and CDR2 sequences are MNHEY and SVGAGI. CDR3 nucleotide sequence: TGTGCCAGCAGTTTTGACAGGGCTGGCTACACCTTC. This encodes CASSFDRAGYTF.

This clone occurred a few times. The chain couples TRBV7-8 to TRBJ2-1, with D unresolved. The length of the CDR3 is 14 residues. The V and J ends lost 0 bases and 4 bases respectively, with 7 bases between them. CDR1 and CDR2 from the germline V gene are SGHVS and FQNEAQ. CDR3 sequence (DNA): TGTGCCAGCAGCTTAGCATTAGAGTACAATGAGCAGTTCTTC. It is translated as CASSLALEYNEQFF. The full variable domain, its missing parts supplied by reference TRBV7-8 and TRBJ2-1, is GAGVSQSPRYKVAKRGQDVALRCDPISGHVSLFWYQQALGQGPEFLTYFQNEAQLDKSGLPSDRFFAERPEGSVSTLKIQRTQQEDSAVYLCASSLALEYNEQFFGPGTRLTVL.

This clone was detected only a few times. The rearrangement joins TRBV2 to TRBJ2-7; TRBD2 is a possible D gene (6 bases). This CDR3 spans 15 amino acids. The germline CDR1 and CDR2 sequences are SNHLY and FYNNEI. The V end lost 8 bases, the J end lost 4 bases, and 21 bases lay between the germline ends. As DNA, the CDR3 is TGTGCCAGCCAAACTGGGACTCCCCCACTTTACGAGCAGTACGTC. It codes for CASQTGTPPLYEQYV.

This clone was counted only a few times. The CDR3 is CASSVELEAGNTIYF. In DNA form, the CDR3 reads TGTGCCAGCAGCGTAGAGTTGGAGGCTGGAAACACCATATATTTT. The V call is TRBV9, the J call TRBJ1-3; D not certain. The V and J ends lost 0 bases and 2 bases respectively, with 9 bases between them. The CDR3 loop spans 15 amino acids. From germline, CDR1 is SGDLS and CDR2 YYNGEE.